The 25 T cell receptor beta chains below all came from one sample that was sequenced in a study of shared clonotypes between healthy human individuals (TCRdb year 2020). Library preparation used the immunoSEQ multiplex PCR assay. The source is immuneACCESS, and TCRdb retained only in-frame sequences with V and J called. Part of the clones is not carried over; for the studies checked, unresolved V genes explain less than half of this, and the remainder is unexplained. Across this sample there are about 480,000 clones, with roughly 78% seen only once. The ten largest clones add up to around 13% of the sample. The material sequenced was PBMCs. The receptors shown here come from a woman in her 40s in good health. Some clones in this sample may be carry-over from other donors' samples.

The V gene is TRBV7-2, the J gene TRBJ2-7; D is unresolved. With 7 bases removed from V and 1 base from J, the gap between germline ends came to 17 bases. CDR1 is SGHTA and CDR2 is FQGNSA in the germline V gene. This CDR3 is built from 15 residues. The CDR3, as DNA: TGTGCCAGCAACGACCTCACGGGCGGATCCTACGAGCAGTACTTC. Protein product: CASNDLTGGSYEQYF. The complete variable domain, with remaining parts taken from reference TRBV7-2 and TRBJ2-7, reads GAGVSQSPSNKVTEKGKDVELRCDPISGHTALYWYRQSLGQGLEFLIYFQGNSAPDKSGLPSDRFSAERTGGSVSTLTIQRTQQEDSAVYLCASNDLTGGSYEQYFGPGTRLTVT.

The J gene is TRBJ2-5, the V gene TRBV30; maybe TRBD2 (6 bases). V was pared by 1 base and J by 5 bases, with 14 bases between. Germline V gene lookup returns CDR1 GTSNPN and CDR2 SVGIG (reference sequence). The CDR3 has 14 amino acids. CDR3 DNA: TGTGCCTGGAGTGGGGGGGTCTCTTGGGAGACCCAGTACTTC. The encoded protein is CAWSGGVSWETQYF.

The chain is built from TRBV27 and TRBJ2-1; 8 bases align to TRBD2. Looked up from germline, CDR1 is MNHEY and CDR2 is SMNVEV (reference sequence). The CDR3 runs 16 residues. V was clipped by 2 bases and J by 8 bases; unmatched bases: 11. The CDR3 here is CASSLLTGGDIDEQFF. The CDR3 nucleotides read TGTGCCAGCAGTTTACTTACGGGAGGGGATATAGATGAGCAGTTCTTC.

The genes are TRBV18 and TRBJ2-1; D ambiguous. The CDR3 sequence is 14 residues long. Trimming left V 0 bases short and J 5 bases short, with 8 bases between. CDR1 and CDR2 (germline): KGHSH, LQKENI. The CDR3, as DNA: TGTGCCAGCTCACCACCGGCCGGCCACAATGAGCAGTTCTTC. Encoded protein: CASSPPAGHNEQFF. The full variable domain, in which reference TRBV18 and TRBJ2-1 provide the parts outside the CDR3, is NAGVMQNPRHLVRRRGQEARLRCSPMKGHSHVYWYRQLPEEGLKFMVYLQKENIIDESGMPKERFSAEFPKEGPSILRIQQVVRGDSAAYFCASSPPAGHNEQFFGPGTRLTVL.

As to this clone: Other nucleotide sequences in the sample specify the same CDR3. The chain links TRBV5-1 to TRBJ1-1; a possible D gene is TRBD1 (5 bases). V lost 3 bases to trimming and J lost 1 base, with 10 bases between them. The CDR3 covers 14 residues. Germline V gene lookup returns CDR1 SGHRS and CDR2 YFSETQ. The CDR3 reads CASSSQGQNTEAFF. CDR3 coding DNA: TGCGCCAGCAGCTCCCAGGGCCAGAACACTGAAGCTTTCTTT.

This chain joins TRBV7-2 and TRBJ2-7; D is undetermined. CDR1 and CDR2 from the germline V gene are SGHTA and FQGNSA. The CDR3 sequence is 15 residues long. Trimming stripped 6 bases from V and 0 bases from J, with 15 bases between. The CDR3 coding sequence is TGTGCCAGCAGTCCGGACGGATTGAGCTCCTACGAGCAGTACTTC. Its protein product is CASSPDGLSSYEQYF.

CDR3 loop: CASSERRPREKLFF. CDR3 coding DNA: TGTGCCAGCTCGGAGCGGCGCCCCAGGGAAAAACTGTTTTTT. J is TRBJ1-4 and V is TRBV27; no reliable D call. V lost 8 bases and J 8 bases, leaving 18 bases between the germline ends. In germline, CDR1 is MNHEY, CDR2 SMNVEV (reference sequence). There are 14 residues in the CDR3.

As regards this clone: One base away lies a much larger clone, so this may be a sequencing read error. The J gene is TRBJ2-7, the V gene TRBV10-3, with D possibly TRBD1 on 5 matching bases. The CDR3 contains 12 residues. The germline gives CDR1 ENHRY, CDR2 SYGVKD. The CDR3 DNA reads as TGTGCCATCAGTGGGCAGGGTTACGGGCAGTACTTC. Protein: CAISGQGYGQYF.

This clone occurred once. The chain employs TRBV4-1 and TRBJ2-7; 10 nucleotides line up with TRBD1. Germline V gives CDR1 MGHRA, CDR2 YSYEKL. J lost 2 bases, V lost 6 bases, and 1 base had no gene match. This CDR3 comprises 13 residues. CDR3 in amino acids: CASRGQGAYEQYF. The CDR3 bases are TGCGCCAGCAGAGGACAGGGGGCCTACGAGCAGTACTTC.

The CDR3 region is CSAAGTSGSRTYEQYF. The CDR3 region has the DNA TGCAGCGCCGCCGGGACTAGCGGGAGTCGAACCTACGAGCAGTACTTC. The chain employs TRBV29-1 and TRBJ2-7, with TRBD2 matching 14 bases. Germline values: CDR1 SQVTM, CDR2 ANQGSEA. The length of the CDR3 is 16 residues. The V and J ends lost 7 bases and 2 bases, in that order; junction bases with no gene match: 10.

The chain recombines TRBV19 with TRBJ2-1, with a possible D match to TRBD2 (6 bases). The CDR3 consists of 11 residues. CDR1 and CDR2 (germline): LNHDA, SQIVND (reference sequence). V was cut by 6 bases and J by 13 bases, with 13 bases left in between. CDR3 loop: CASRGGFGQFF. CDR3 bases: TGTGCCAGTAGGGGGGGTTTTGGACAGTTCTTC.

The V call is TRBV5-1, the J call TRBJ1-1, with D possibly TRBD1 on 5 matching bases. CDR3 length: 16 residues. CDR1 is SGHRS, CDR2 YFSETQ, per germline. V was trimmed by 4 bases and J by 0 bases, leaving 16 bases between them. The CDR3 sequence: CASSPVGAGLNTEAFF. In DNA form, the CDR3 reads TGCGCCAGCAGCCCCGTCGGTGCAGGGTTGAACACTGAAGCTTTCTTT.

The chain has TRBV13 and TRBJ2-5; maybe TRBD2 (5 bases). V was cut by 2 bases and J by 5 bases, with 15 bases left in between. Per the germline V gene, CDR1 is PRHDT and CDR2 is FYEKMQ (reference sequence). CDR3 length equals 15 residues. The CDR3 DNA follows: TGTGCCAGCAGCTTATCTCCAGGAGGTGGGGAGACCCAGTACTTC. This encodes CASSLSPGGGETQYF.

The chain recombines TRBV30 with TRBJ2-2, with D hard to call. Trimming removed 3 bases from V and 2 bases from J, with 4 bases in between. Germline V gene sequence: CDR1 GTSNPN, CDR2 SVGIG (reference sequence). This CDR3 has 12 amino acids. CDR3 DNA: TGTGCCTGGAGCTATAACACCGGGGAGCTGTTTTTT. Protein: CAWSYNTGELFF.

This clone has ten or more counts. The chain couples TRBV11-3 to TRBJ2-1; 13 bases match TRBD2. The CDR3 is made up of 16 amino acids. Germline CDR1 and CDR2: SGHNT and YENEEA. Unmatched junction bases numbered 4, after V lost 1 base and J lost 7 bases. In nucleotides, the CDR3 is TGTGCCAGCAGCTTAGGACTAGCGGGGGGAACTAATGAGCAGTTCTTC. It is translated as CASSLGLAGGTNEQFF.

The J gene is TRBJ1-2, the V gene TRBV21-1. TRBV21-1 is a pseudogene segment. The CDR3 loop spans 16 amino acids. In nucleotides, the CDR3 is TGTGCCAGCAGGAATATAACAGTTAGAGGATGCTATGGCTACACCTTC. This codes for CASRNITVRGCYGYTF.

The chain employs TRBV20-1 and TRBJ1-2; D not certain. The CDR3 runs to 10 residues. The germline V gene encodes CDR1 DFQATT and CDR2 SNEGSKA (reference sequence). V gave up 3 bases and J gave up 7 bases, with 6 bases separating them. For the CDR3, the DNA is TGCAGTGCTAGTCAGCTTGGCTACACCTTC. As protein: CSASQLGYTF.

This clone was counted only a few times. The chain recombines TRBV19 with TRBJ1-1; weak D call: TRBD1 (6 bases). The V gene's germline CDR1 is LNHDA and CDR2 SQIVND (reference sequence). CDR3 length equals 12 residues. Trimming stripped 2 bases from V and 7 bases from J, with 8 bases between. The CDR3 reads CASSIRGGEAFF. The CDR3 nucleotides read TGTGCCAGTAGTATAAGAGGGGGTGAAGCTTTCTTT. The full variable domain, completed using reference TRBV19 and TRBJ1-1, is DGGITQSPKYLFRKEGQNVTLSCEQNLNHDAMYWYRQDPGQGLRLIYYSQIVNDFQKGDIAEGYSVSREKKESFPLTVTSAQKNPTAFYLCASSIRGGEAFFGQGTRLTVV.

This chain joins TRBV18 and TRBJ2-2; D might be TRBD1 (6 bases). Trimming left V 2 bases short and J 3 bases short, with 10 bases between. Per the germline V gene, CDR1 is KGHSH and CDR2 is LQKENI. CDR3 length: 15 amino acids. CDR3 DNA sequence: TGTGCCAGCTCACCATACAGGGCGGACACCGGGGAGCTGTTTTTT. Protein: CASSPYRADTGELFF.

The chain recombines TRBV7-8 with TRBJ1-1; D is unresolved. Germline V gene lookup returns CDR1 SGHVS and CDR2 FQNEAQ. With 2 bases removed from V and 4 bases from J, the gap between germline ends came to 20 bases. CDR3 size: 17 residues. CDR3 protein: CASSLSSNLGWGTEAFF. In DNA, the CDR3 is TGTGCCAGCAGCTTATCCTCCAACCTGGGTTGGGGCACTGAAGCTTTCTTT.

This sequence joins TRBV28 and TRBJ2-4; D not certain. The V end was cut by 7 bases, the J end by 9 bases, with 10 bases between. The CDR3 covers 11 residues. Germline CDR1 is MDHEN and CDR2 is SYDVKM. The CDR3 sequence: CASIPQGIQYF. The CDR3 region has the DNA TGTGCCAGCATACCGCAAGGCATTCAGTACTTC.

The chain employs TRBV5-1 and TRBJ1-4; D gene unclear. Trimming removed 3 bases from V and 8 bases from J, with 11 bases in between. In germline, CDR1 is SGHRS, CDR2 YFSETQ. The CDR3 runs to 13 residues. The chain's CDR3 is CASSSAPGEKLFF. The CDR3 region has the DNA TGCGCCAGCAGCTCGGCCCCTGGGGAAAAACTGTTTTTT.

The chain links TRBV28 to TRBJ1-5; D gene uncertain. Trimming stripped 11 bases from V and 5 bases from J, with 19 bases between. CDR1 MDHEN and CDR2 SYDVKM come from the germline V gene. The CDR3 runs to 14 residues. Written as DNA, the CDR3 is TGTGCCGCCCAAACCTCCTTAGGCCATCAGCCCCAGCATTTT. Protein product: CAAQTSLGHQPQHF.

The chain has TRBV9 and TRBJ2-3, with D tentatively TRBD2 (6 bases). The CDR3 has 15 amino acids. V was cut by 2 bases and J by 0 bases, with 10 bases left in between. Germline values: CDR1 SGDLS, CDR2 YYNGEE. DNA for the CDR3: TGTGCCAGCAGCGTCGGGAGAGGAAGCACAGATACGCAGTATTTT. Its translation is CASSVGRGSTDTQYF.

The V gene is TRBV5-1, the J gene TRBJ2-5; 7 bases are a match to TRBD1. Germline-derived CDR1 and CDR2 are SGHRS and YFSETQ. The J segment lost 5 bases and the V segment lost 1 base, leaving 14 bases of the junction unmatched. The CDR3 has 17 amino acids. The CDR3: CASSLQPGQPPGETQYF. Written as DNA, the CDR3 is TGCGCCAGCAGCTTGCAGCCGGGACAGCCCCCGGGGGAGACCCAGTACTTC.